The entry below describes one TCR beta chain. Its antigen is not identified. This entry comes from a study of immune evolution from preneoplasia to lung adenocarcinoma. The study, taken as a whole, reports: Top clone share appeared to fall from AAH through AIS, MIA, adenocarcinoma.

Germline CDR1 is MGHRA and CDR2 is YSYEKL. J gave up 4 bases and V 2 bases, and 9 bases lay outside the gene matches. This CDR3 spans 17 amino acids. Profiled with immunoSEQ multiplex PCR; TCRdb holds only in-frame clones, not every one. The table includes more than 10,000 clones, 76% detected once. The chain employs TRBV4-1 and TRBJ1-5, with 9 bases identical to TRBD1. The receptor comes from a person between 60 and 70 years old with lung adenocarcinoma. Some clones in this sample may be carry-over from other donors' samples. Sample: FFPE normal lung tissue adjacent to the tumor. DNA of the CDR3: TGCGCCAGCAGCCAATCGGAGACAGGGGGTCTTAATCAGCCCCAGCATTTT. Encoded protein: CASSQSETGGLNQPQHF.